Shown below are 5 T cell receptor beta chains from a single sample sequenced in a study of blood T cell repertoires in COVID-19. This table comes from immunoSEQ multiplex PCR, and its TCRdb copy is limited to in-frame clones, with some not included. The sample yields about 210,000 clones, around 86% seen once. The sample taken for sequencing was PBMCs or T cells enriched from blood (not recorded which). These receptors all come from a man aged 25 to 45 in a cohort exposed to, infected with or recovered from COVID-19 (not recorded which).

V usage is TRBV2 and J usage is TRBJ2-4, with TRBD2 identical over 13 bases. V lost 8 bases and J lost 9; bases outside the gene matches: 13. CDR1 and CDR2 (germline): SNHLY, FYNNEI. There are 16 residues in the CDR3. CDR3 DNA: TGTGCCAGCCGACCCAGGACTAGCGGGAGAACGGGCATTCAGTACTTC. Protein sequence: CASRPRTSGRTGIQYF. The whole variable domain, filled in from reference TRBV2 and TRBJ2-4, reads EPEVTQTPSHQVTQMGQEVILRCVPISNHLYFYWYRQILGQKVEFLVSFYNNEISEKSEIFDDQFSVERPDGSNFTLKIRSTKLEDSAMYFCASRPRTSGRTGIQYFGAGTRLSVL.

This chain links TRBV28 with TRBJ2-7, with 11 bases fitting TRBD2. CDR1 and CDR2 from the germline V gene are MDHEN and SYDVKM. This CDR3 region has 19 residues. V was pared by 5 bases and J by 0 bases, with 15 bases of the junction left unmatched. Here the CDR3 DNA reads TGTGCCAGCAGTCTCCCGGGACTAGCGGAGGTCCCCCGCTCCTACGAGCAGTACTTC. Translated, it gives CASSLPGLAEVPRSYEQYF.

The chain recombines TRBV28 with TRBJ1-6; the D is unclear. The V and J ends lost 9 bases and 5 bases respectively, with 17 bases between them. Germline CDR1 is MDHEN and CDR2 is SYDVKM. The CDR3 loop spans 15 amino acids. CDR3: CASLPGGWNNSPLHF. Written as DNA, the CDR3 is TGTGCCAGTCTACCTGGAGGGTGGAATAATTCACCCCTCCACTTT.

The chain recombines TRBV28 with TRBJ1-2, with D perhaps matching TRBD1 (6 bases). Germline V gene sequence: CDR1 MDHEN, CDR2 SYDVKM. Between the trimmed V and J ends, which lost 4 bases and 4 bases, there was a span of 16 bases. CDR3 length: 15 amino acids. CDR3 loop: CASSSLHRDGYGYTF. CDR3 bases: TGTGCCAGCAGTTCCCTCCACAGGGACGGCTATGGCTACACCTTC.

This CDR3 is CASSSGTGLGEQYF. The CDR3 nucleotides are TGCGCCAGCAGCTCCGGGACAGGGTTAGGCGAGCAGTACTTC. The chain has TRBV5-1 and TRBJ2-7; 9 nucleotides align to TRBD1. V lost 3 bases and J lost 6; bases outside the gene matches: 7. Germline V gene data show CDR1 as SGHRS and CDR2 as YFSETQ. The CDR3 is made up of 14 amino acids. Full variable domain (outside the CDR3, taken from reference TRBV5-1 and TRBJ2-7): KAGVTQTPRYLIKTRGQQVTLSCSPISGHRSVSWYQQTPGQGLQFLFEYFSETQRNKGNFPGRFSGRQFSNSRSEMNVSTLELGDSALYLCASSSGTGLGEQYFGPGTRLTVT.